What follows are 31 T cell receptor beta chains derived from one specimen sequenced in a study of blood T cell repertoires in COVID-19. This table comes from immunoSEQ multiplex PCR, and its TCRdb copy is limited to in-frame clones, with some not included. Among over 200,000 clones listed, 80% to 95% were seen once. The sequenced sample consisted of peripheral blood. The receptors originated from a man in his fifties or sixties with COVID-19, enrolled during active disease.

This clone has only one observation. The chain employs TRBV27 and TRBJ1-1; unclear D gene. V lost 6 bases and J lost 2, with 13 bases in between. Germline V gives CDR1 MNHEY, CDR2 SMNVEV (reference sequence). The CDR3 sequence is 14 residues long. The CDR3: CASSLGRVNTEAFF. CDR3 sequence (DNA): TGTGCCAGCAGCCTGGGGAGGGTAAACACTGAAGCTTTCTTT.

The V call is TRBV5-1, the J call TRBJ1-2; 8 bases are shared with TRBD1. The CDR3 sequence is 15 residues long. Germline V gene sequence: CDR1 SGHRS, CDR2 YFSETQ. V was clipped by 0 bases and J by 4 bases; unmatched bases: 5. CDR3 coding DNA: TGCGCCAGCAGCTTGGGGGGACAGGCTAGCTATGGCTACACCTTC. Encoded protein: CASSLGGQASYGYTF.

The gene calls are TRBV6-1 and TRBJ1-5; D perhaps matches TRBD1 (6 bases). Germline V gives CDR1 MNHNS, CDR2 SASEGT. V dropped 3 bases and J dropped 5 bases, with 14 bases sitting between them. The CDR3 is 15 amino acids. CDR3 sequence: CASSDGQSPYQPQHF. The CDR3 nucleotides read TGTGCCAGCAGTGACGGACAGTCCCCTTATCAGCCCCAGCATTTT.

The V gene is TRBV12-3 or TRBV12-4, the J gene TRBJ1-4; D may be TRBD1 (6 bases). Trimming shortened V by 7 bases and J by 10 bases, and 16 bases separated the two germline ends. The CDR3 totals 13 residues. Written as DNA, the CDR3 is TGTGCCAGCACTTATACACAGGGAAGAAAACTGTTTTTT. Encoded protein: CASTYTQGRKLFF.

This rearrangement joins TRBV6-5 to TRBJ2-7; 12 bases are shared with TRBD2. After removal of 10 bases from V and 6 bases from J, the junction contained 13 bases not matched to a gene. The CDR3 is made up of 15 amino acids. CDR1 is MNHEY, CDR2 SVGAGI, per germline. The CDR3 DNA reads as TGTGCCACCCCCGAATTGCTAGCGGGGGGGCCCGAGCAGTACTTC. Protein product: CATPELLAGGPEQYF.

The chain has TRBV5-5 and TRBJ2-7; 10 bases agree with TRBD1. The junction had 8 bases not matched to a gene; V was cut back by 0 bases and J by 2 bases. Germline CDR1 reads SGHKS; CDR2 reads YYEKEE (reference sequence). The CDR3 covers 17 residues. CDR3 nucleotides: TGTGCCAGCAGCTTGGCAGCTGGGGGGACAGGGGCCTACGAGCAGTACTTC. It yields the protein CASSLAAGGTGAYEQYF.

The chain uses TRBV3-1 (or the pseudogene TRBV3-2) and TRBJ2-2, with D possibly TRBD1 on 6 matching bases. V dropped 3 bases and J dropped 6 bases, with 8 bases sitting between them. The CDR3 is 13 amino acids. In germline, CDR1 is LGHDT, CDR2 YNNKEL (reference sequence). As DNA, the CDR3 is TGTGCCAGCAGCCAGTGGACAGCCGGGGAGCTGTTTTTT. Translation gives CASSQWTAGELFF.

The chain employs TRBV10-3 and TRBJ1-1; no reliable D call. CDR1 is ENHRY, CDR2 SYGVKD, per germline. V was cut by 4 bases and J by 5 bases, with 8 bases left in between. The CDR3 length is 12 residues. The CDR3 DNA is TGTGCCATCAGTGTGGCCGGGACTGAAGCTTTCTTT. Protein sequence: CAISVAGTEAFF.

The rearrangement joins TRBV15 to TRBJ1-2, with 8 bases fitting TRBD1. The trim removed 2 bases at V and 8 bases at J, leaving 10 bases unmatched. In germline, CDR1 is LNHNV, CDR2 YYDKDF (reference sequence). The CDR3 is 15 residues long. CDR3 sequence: CATSRKTQGARGYTF. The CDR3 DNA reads TGTGCCACCAGCAGAAAGACGCAGGGGGCTCGGGGCTACACCTTC.

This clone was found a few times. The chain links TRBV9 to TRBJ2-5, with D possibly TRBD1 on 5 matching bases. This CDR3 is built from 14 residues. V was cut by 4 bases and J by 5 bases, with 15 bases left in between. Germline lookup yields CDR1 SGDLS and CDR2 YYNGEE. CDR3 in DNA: TGTGCCAGCAGCCCCCGTTTGGGGCGGGAGACCCAGTACTTC. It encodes CASSPRLGRETQYF.

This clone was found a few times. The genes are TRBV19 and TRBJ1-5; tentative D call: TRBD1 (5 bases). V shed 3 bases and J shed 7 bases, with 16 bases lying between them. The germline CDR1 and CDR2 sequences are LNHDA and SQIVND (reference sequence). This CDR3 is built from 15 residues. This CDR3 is CASSIGWQGGQPQHF. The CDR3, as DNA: TGTGCCAGTAGTATCGGATGGCAGGGTGGGCAGCCCCAGCATTTT.

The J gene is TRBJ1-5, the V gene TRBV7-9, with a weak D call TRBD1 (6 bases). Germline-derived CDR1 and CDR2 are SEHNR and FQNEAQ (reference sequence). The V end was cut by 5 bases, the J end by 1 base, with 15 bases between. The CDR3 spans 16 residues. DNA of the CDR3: TGTGCCAGCAGCCGTGGACAGTCGTCCAGCAATCAGCCCCAGCATTTT. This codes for CASSRGQSSSNQPQHF.

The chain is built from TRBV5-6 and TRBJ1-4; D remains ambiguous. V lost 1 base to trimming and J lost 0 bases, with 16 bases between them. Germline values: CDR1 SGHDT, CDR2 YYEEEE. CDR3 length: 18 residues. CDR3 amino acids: CASSLLVSFAATNEKLFF. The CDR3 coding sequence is TGTGCCAGCAGCTTGTTAGTTTCCTTCGCGGCAACTAATGAAAAACTGTTTTTT.

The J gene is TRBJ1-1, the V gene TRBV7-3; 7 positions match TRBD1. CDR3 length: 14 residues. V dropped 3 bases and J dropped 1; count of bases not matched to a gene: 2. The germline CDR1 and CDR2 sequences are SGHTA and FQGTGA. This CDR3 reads CASSFQGGNTEAFF. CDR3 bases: TGTGCCAGCAGCTTTCAGGGGGGGAACACTGAAGCTTTCTTT.

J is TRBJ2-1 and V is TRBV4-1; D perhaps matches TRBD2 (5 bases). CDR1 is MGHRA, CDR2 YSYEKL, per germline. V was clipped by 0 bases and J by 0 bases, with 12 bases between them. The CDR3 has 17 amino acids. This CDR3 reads CASSQDSTGSSYNEQFF. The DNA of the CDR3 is TGCGCCAGCAGCCAAGATTCCACGGGGAGCTCCTACAATGAGCAGTTCTTC.

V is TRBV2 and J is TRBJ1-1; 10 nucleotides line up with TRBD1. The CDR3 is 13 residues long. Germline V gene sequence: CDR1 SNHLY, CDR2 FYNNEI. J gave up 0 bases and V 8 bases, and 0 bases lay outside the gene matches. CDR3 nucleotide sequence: TGTGCCAGCGGGACAGGGGTGAACACTGAAGCTTTCTTT. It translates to CASGTGVNTEAFF.

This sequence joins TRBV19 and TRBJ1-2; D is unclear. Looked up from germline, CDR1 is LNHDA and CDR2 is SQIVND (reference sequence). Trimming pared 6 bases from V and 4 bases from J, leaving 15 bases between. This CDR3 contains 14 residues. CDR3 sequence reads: CASSELWESYGYTF. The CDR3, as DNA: TGTGCCAGTAGCGAACTCTGGGAGAGCTATGGCTACACCTTC.

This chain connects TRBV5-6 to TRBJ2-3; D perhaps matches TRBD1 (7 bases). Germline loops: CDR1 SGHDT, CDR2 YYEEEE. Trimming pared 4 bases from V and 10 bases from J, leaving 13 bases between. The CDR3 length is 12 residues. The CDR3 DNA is TGTGCCAGCAGCGGCCCAGGGGGGTCGCAGTATTTT. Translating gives CASSGPGGSQYF. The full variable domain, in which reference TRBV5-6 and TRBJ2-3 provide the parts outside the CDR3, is DAGVTQSPTHLIKTRGQQVTLRCSPKSGHDTVSWYQQALGQGPQFIFQYYEEEERQRGNFPDRFSGHQFPNYSSELNVNALLLGDSALYLCASSGPGGSQYFGPGTRLTVL.

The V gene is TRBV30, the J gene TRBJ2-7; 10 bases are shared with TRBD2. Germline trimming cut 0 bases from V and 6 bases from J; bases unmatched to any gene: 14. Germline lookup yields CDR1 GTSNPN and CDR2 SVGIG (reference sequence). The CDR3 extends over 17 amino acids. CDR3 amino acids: CAWSVRGSGLAVLEQYF. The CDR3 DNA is TGTGCCTGGAGTGTACGAGGAAGCGGACTAGCGGTCCTCGAGCAGTACTTC.

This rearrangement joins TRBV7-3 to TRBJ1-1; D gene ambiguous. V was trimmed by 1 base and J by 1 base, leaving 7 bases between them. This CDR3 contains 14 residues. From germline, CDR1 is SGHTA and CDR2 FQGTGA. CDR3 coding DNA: TGTGCCAGCAGCTTAAATAGCAGGAACACTGAAGCTTTCTTT. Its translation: CASSLNSRNTEAFF. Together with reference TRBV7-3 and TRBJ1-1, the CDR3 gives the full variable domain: GAGVSQTPSNKVTEKGKYVELRCDPISGHTALYWYRQSLGQGPEFLIYFQGTGAADDSGLPNDRFFAVRPEGSVSTLKIQRTERGDSAVYLCASSLNSRNTEAFFGQGTRLTVV.

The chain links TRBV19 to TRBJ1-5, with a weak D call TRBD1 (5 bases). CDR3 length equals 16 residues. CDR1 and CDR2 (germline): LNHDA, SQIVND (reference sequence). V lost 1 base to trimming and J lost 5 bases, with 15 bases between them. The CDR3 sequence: CASSIGYGGVDQPQHF. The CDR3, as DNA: TGTGCCAGTAGTATAGGGTACGGAGGGGTTGATCAGCCCCAGCATTTT. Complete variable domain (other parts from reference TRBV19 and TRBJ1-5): DGGITQSPKYLFRKEGQNVTLSCEQNLNHDAMYWYRQDPGQGLRLIYYSQIVNDFQKGDIAEGYSVSREKKESFPLTVTSAQKNPTAFYLCASSIGYGGVDQPQHFGDGTRLSIL.

The CDR3 nucleotides are TGTGCCAGCAGCTTGCGGGTACAAAGGGCGGGGGCGGCAGAGACCCAGTACTTC. Translating it yields CASSLRVQRAGAAETQYF. The chain recombines TRBV5-4 with TRBJ2-5; tentative D call: TRBD2 (7 bases). Germline V CDR1 and CDR2: SGHNT, YYREEE (reference sequence). The V gene lost 1 base and the J gene lost 4 bases, with 23 bases spanning the gap. The CDR3 has 18 residues.

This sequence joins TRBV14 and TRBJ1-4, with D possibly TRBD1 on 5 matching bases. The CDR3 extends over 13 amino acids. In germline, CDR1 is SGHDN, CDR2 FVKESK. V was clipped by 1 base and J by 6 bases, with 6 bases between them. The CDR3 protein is CASSQGTYEKLFF. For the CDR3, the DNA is TGTGCCAGCAGCCAAGGGACATATGAAAAACTGTTTTTT.

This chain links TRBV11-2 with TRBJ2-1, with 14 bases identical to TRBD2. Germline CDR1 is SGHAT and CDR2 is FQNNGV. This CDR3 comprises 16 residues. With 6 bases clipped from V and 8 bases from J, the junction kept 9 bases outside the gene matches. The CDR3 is CASRRLAGGRWDEQFF. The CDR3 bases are TGTGCCAGCAGACGACTAGCGGGAGGGCGCTGGGATGAGCAGTTCTTC.

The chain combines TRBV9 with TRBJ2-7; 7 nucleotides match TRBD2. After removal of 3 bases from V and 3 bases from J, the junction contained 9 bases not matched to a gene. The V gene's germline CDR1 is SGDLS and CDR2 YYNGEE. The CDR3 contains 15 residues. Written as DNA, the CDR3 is TGTGCCAGCAGCGGAGGGGCTAGCGGCCGCTACGAGCAGTACTTC. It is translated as CASSGGASGRYEQYF.

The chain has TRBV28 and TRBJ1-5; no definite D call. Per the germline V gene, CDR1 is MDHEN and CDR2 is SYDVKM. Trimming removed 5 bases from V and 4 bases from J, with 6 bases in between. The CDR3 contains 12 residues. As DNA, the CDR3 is TGTGCCAGCAGTCCCTCGAATCAGCCCCAGCATTTT. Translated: CASSPSNQPQHF.

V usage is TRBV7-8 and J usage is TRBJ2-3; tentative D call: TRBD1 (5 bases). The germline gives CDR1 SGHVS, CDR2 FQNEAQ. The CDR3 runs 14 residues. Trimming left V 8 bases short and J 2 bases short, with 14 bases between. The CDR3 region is CASGIGHPTDTQYF. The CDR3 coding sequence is TGTGCCAGCGGAATAGGACACCCCACAGATACGCAGTATTTT. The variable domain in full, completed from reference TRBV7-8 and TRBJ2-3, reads GAGVSQSPRYKVAKRGQDVALRCDPISGHVSLFWYQQALGQGPEFLTYFQNEAQLDKSGLPSDRFFAERPEGSVSTLKIQRTQQEDSAVYLCASGIGHPTDTQYFGPGTRLTVL.

The CDR3 spells CASSPSDSFTGELFF. DNA of the CDR3: TGTGCCAGCTCACCTTCAGACAGCTTCACCGGGGAGCTGTTTTTT. The chain combines TRBV18 with TRBJ2-2, with a weak D call TRBD1 (5 bases). The CDR3 is made up of 15 amino acids. CDR1 and CDR2 (germline): KGHSH, LQKENI. The V end lost 3 bases, the J end lost 4 bases, and 12 bases lay between the germline ends.

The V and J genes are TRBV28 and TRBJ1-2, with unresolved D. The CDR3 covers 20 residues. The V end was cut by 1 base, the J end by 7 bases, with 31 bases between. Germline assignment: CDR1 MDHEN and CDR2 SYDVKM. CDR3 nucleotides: TGTGCCAGCAGTTTATCCCGGCCCGACAAGGCCCCCATCCCGGAATTTGGCTACACCTTC. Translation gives CASSLSRPDKAPIPEFGYTF.

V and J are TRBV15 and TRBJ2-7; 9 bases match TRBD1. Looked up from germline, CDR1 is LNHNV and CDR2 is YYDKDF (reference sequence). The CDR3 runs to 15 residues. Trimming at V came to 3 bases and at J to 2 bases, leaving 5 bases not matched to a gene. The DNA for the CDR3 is TGTGCCACCAGCAGTTACGACAGGGGGACCTACGAGCAGTACTTC. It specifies CATSSYDRGTYEQYF.

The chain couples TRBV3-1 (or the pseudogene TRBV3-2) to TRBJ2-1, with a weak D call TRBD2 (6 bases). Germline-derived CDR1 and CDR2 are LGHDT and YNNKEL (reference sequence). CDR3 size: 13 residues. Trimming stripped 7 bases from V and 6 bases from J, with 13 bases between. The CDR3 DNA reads TGTGCCAGCAACGCGGTGGGGGGCAATGAGCAGTTCTTC. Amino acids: CASNAVGGNEQFF.